This T cell receptor beta chain comes out of a study of blood T cell repertoires in COVID-19. This table comes from immunoSEQ multiplex PCR, and its TCRdb copy is limited to in-frame clones, with some not included. The data show some 250,000 clones, roughly four fifths seen once. In germline, CDR1 is SGHVS, CDR2 FQNEAQ. The CDR3 loop spans 10 amino acids. Trimming took 7 bases from V and 6 from J, leaving 6 bases between them. The age range of participants was about 18 to 100 years, with residence in some 25 US areas. Clinical history reported by participants formed the basis on which cohorts were assigned. Cohort 3 donors counted as recovered after two negative PCRs, clearance, or resolved symptoms.

The rearrangement uses TRBV7-8 and TRBJ2-5; a weak D match, TRBD2 (5 bases). Sequences were obtained from PBMCs or T cells enriched from blood (not recorded which). The TCR was taken from a man in his forties who had recovered from COVID-19. The CDR3 DNA reads as TGTGCCAGCAACGGGAAGACCCAGTACTTC. Amino acid sequence: CASNGKTQYF.